The entry that follows covers one T cell receptor (beta chain) sequence. The antigen is unknown. The entry originates in a study of T cell responses to AZD1222 COVID-19 vaccine. Study as a whole: Whether given at about 4 or about 12 weeks, second doses were pooled. Study conclusions and caveats: Within unmutated variant regions lay the reported targets of nearly half of spike-specific TCRs. Donors in the cohort were predominantly white British and more often female, and clonal diversity was possibly underestimated. Spike-wide coverage was observed for vaccine-associated CD4 TCRs, with dominant responses at 160-218 and 743-854.

Data came from immunoSEQ multiplex PCR; TCRdb stores just in-frame clones and leaves some out. Among about 120,000 clones, over 85% were seen once, and the ten largest hold about 4.1%. V lost 2 bases and J lost 4, with 8 bases in between. Germline CDR1 SNHLY, CDR2 FYNNEI. This CDR3 region has 13 residues. The specimen was peripheral blood, collected on day 0 of AZD1222 vaccination. The chain employs TRBV2 and TRBJ1-1, with a tentative D call TRBD1 (6 bases). The sequence was obtained from an adult in good health. CDR3 coding DNA: TGTGCCAGCAGTGAATCCAGGGGCACTGAAGCTTTCTTT. It codes for CASSESRGTEAFF. The variable domain in full, completed from reference TRBV2 and TRBJ1-1, reads EPEVTQTPSHQVTQMGQEVILRCVPISNHLYFYWYRQILGQKVEFLVSFYNNEISEKSEIFDDQFSVERPDGSNFTLKIRSTKLEDSAMYFCASSESRGTEAFFGQGTRLTVV.